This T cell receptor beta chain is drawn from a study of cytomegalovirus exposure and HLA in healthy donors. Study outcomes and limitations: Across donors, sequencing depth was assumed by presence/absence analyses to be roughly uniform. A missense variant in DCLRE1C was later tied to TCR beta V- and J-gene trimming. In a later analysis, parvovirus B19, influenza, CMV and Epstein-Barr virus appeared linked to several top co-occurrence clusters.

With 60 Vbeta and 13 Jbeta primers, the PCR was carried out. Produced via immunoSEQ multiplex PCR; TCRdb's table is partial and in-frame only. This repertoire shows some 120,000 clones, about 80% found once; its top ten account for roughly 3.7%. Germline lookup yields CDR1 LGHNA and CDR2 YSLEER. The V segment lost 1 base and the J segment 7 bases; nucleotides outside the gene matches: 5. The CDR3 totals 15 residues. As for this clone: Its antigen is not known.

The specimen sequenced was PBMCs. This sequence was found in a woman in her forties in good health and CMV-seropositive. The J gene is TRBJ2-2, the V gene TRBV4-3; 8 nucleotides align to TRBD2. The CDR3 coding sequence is TGCGCCAGCAGCCAAGCCGGGAGGGCGAACGGGGAGCTGTTTTTT. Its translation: CASSQAGRANGELFF.